This TCR beta chain was obtained from a study of T cells in Graves' hyperthyroidism and ophthalmopathy. From RNA transcripts, TCR beta CDR3 regions were amplified. The TCR CDR3 was amplified in a first-round RT-PCR using the HTBI primer set. TCRdb fed the multiplex PCR reads into MiXCR, producing one record per CDR3 protein. The sample has around 600,000 distinct CDR3 sequences, more than 15% seen once; the top ten hold about 3.5%. Input material: blood. This sequence originates from a woman between 40 and 50 years old with Graves' ophthalmopathy.

The CDR3 is CSARGVPSGRALTDTQYF. The CDR3, as DNA: TGCAGTGCTAGAGGGGTCCCGAGCGGGAGGGCCCTCACAGATACGCAGTATTTT. The chain employs TRBV20-1 and TRBJ2-3; TRBD2 matches 10 bases. J lost 2 bases, V lost 1 base, and 12 bases had no gene match. This CDR3 has 18 residues. The germline CDR1 and CDR2 sequences are DFQATT and SNEGSKA (reference sequence).